These 26 T cell receptor beta chains share one sample of origin, sequenced in a study of PD-L1 blockade in urothelial cancer. The table came from immunoSEQ multiplex PCR; TCRdb's copy has only in-frame clones and leaves some out. Of around 120,000 clones listed, about 85% are singletons. Sample: PBMCs, taken around atezolizumab (anti-PD-L1) treatment. The receptors originated from a man over 45 with urothelial cancer.

V and J are TRBV28 and TRBJ1-2; maybe TRBD1 (6 bases). The CDR3 sequence is 12 residues long. V lost 2 bases and J 8 bases, leaving 9 bases between the germline ends. Per the germline V gene, CDR1 is MDHEN and CDR2 is SYDVKM. As DNA, the CDR3 is TGTGCCAGCAGTTTACCGGACAGAGGCTACACCTTC. This translates into CASSLPDRGYTF.

This rearrangement joins TRBV7-2 to TRBJ2-4; D is ambiguous. CDR3 length: 15 residues. V was trimmed by 8 bases and J by 0 bases, leaving 14 bases between them. CDR1 and CDR2 from the germline V gene are SGHTA and FQGNSA. CDR3 nucleotide sequence: TGTGCCAGCGCCGGCGGCGGTACAGCCAAAAACATTCAGTACTTC. Its protein product is CASAGGGTAKNIQYF.

This chain uses TRBV10-3 with TRBJ2-3; D perhaps matches TRBD1 (6 bases). Germline loops: CDR1 ENHRY, CDR2 SYGVKD. The germline V and J ends were trimmed by 8 bases and 5 bases, with 17 bases remaining between them. The CDR3 covers 14 residues. As DNA, the CDR3 is TGTGCCATCGCGGACAGCGCCAGGGAAGATACGCAGTATTTT. Its protein product is CAIADSAREDTQYF.

This clone was recorded once. This chain uses TRBV4-1 with TRBJ2-1; D is perhaps TRBD1 (6 bases). The CDR3 has 16 amino acids. The V end was cut by 0 bases, the J end by 7 bases, with 16 bases between. Germline CDR1 is MGHRA and CDR2 is YSYEKL. The CDR3 sequence: CASSQEGTQGSNEQFF. The CDR3 bases are TGCGCCAGCAGCCAAGAGGGGACACAAGGATCTAATGAGCAGTTCTTC.

The chain couples TRBV5-1 to TRBJ1-5, with TRBD1 matching over 9 bases. V trimming: 3 bases; J trimming: 5 bases; junction bases outside the gene matches: 6. Germline-derived CDR1 and CDR2 are SGHRS and YFSETQ. The CDR3 spans 15 residues. CDR3 coding DNA: TGCGCCAGCAGCTCAACAGGGGGCCCGGATCAGCCCCAGCATTTT. Translating it yields CASSSTGGPDQPQHF.

This chain links TRBV9 with TRBJ2-2, with 14 bases that match TRBD2. Germline assignment: CDR1 SGDLS and CDR2 YYNGEE. The CDR3 consists of 19 residues. The V and J ends lost 4 bases and 2 bases, in that order; junction bases with no gene match: 10. CDR3 protein: CASSKRGGTSGRNTGELFF. In DNA, the CDR3 is TGTGCCAGCAGCAAAAGAGGTGGGACTAGCGGGAGAAACACCGGGGAGCTGTTTTTT. The full variable domain, its missing parts supplied by reference TRBV9 and TRBJ2-2, is DSGVTQTPKHLITATGQRVTLRCSPRSGDLSVYWYQQSLDQGLQFLIQYYNGEERAKGNILERFSAQQFPDLHSELNLSSLELGDSALYFCASSKRGGTSGRNTGELFFGEGSRLTVL.

The V call is TRBV10-3, the J call TRBJ2-5; TRBD1 agrees at 7 bases. The CDR3 runs to 13 residues. With V trimmed by 0 bases and J by 10 bases, 5 bases remained unmatched. CDR1 ENHRY and CDR2 SYGVKD come from the germline V gene. The CDR3 DNA reads TGTGCCATCAGTGAGTCCGCACAGGGGATCCAGTACTTC. Its translation is CAISESAQGIQYF.

This clone came up once. V usage is TRBV5-4 and J usage is TRBJ2-7, with 11 positions matching TRBD2. The CDR3 runs 17 residues. Germline loops: CDR1 SGHNT, CDR2 YYREEE (reference sequence). V shed 0 bases and J 6 bases; nucleotides not matched to a gene: 11. The CDR3 nucleotides are TGTGCCAGCAGCTTGGCTTCCGGGACTAGCGGCAAACTCGAGCAGTACTTC. It specifies CASSLASGTSGKLEQYF.

This clone has a single count. This sequence joins TRBV6-1 and TRBJ2-7, with 8 bases aligning to TRBD1. The junction had 5 bases not matched to a gene; V was cut back by 3 bases and J by 4 bases. Germline assignment: CDR1 MNHNS and CDR2 SASEGT. CDR3 length: 14 amino acids. The CDR3: CASSDTGGPYEQYF. The CDR3 DNA is TGTGCCAGCAGTGATACAGGGGGACCATACGAGCAGTACTTC.

The J gene is TRBJ2-6, the V gene TRBV18, with D possibly TRBD1 on 6 matching bases. Trimming took 7 bases from V and 0 from J, leaving 10 bases between them. Germline V lookup: CDR1 KGHSH, CDR2 LQKENI. The CDR3 loop spans 15 amino acids. The CDR3 loop reads CASLGQISGANVLTF. Written as DNA, the CDR3 is TGTGCCAGCTTAGGACAGATCTCTGGGGCCAACGTCCTGACTTTC.

The chain employs TRBV6-5 and TRBJ1-2; perhaps TRBD1 as D (6 bases). CDR3 length equals 12 residues. Trimming shortened V by 7 bases and J by 8 bases, and 14 bases separated the two germline ends. Germline CDR1 reads MNHEY; CDR2 reads SVGAGI. Written as DNA, the CDR3 is TGTGCCAGCAAAGAAGGGGGGGGCGGCTACACCTTC. Translation: CASKEGGGGYTF.

The chain is built from TRBV4-1 and TRBJ2-5, with 10 bases lining up with TRBD2. V trimming: 3 bases; J trimming: 5 bases; junction bases outside the gene matches: 6. The CDR3 contains 15 residues. Germline values: CDR1 MGHRA, CDR2 YSYEKL. CDR3 nucleotides: TGCGCCAGCAGCCACCAAGCGGGAGGGCGGGAGACCCAGTACTTC. Residues: CASSHQAGGRETQYF.

The chain is built from TRBV7-9 and TRBJ2-3; TRBD1 matches at 7 bases. Trimming at V came to 5 bases and at J to 7 bases, leaving 3 bases not matched to a gene. The V gene's germline CDR1 is SEHNR and CDR2 FQNEAQ (reference sequence). This CDR3 is built from 12 residues. CDR3 coding DNA: TGTGCCAGCAGCCACAGGGGTTATACGCAGTATTTT. Residues: CASSHRGYTQYF.

The chain employs TRBV28 and TRBJ2-3; 10 bases map to TRBD2. The CDR3 runs to 15 residues. Germline CDR1 is MDHEN and CDR2 is SYDVKM. V lost 3 bases to trimming and J lost 5 bases; unmatched junction nucleotides: 5. The CDR3 DNA is TGTGCCAGCAGTTTTTGGGTAGCGGGAGGAGATACGCAGTATTTT. Encoded protein: CASSFWVAGGDTQYF.

This clone was observed a few times. The chain joins TRBV28 to TRBJ1-6; 7 bases map to TRBD1. CDR3 length: 12 amino acids. V was clipped by 9 bases and J by 7 bases; unmatched bases: 3. CDR1 and CDR2 (germline): MDHEN, SYDVKM. CDR3 nucleotide sequence: TGTGCCAGTCAGGGGGGCAATTCACCCCTCCACTTT. Encoded protein: CASQGGNSPLHF.

There are a few counts of this clone. V and J are TRBV2 and TRBJ1-3; tentatively, D is TRBD1 (6 bases). This CDR3 is built from 13 residues. The germline V and J ends were trimmed by 6 bases and 8 bases, with 14 bases remaining between them. Germline loops: CDR1 SNHLY, CDR2 FYNNEI. CDR3 DNA: TGTGCCAGCAGGACACAGGGCGGAGACACCATATATTTT. This sequence encodes CASRTQGGDTIYF.

This rearrangement joins TRBV6-1 to TRBJ1-1, with D possibly TRBD1 on 5 matching bases. This CDR3 is 14 amino acids long. V was shortened by 7 bases and J by 1 base, with 13 bases between the two germline ends. Germline V gives CDR1 MNHNS, CDR2 SASEGT. Here the CDR3 DNA reads TGTGCCAGCAAACAGGCCAGCAGGAACACTGAAGCTTTCTTT. Protein: CASKQASRNTEAFF.

This clone was seen just once. V and J are TRBV25-1 and TRBJ2-7; the match to TRBD2 covers 11 bases. Trimming removed 4 bases from V and 5 bases from J; junction bases left unmatched: 7. The CDR3 covers 15 residues. The germline V gene encodes CDR1 MGHDK and CDR2 SYGVNS. The DNA for the CDR3 is TGTGCCAGCAGTGCAGGACTAGCGGGCTTCCACGAGCAGTACTTC. Translated: CASSAGLAGFHEQYF.

The chain carries TRBV4-1 and TRBJ1-2, with D perhaps TRBD1 (5 bases). CDR1 is MGHRA and CDR2 is YSYEKL in the germline V gene. This CDR3 has 13 amino acids. V was trimmed by 1 base and J by 4 bases, leaving 7 bases between them. CDR3 in DNA: TGCGCCAGCAGCCAAGCCACAGGCTATGGCTACACCTTC. Amino acid sequence: CASSQATGYGYTF.

The V call is TRBV6-5, the J call TRBJ2-7, with a possible D match to TRBD2 (5 bases). The V gene lost 6 bases and the J gene lost 2 bases, with 14 bases spanning the gap. The CDR3 contains 14 residues. Germline V gene sequence: CDR1 MNHEY, CDR2 SVGAGI. The CDR3 DNA reads as TGTGCCAGCAGCTACCGGACTCCCCCCTACGAGCAGTACTTC. This encodes CASSYRTPPYEQYF.

Only one count was recorded for this clone. CDR3 residues: CASTPTGTSTDTQYF. The CDR3 nucleotides read TGTGCCAGCACTCCAACCGGGACTAGCACAGATACGCAGTATTTT. The J gene is TRBJ2-3, the V gene TRBV6-5, with D possibly being TRBD2 (6 bases). Germline loops: CDR1 MNHEY, CDR2 SVGAGI. The CDR3 length is 15 residues. V was clipped by 7 bases and J by 0 bases, with 14 bases between them.

J is TRBJ2-1 and V is TRBV2, with 9 nucleotides matching TRBD1. This CDR3 has 15 amino acids. Germline V CDR1 and CDR2: SNHLY, FYNNEI. V was clipped by 7 bases and J by 6 bases; unmatched bases: 10. The CDR3 DNA reads TGTGCCAGCACCAAACAGGGGGCTGCAGGCAATGAGCAGTTCTTC. Protein: CASTKQGAAGNEQFF.

This chain joins TRBV5-1 and TRBJ2-7; TRBD2 agrees at 9 bases. The ends lost 0 bases at V and 1 base at J; junction bases unmatched: 2. The CDR3 is made up of 15 amino acids. Germline V CDR1 and CDR2: SGHRS, YFSETQ. The CDR3 reads CASSLVAGGSYEQYF. The CDR3 nucleotides read TGCGCCAGCAGCTTGGTCGCGGGAGGGTCCTACGAGCAGTACTTC.

DNA for the CDR3: TGTGCCAGCAGCCCAGGGAGGGGGAGGACCAAAAACATTCAGTACTTC. This encodes CASSPGRGRTKNIQYF. The rearrangement joins TRBV7-2 to TRBJ2-4; the D gene is possibly TRBD2 (7 bases). The CDR3 runs 16 residues. Trimming removed 5 bases from V and 2 bases from J, with 16 bases in between. In germline, CDR1 is SGHTA, CDR2 FQGNSA.

The rearrangement joins TRBV28 to TRBJ2-1; D is possibly TRBD1 (5 bases). This CDR3 region has 12 residues. CDR1 and CDR2 from the germline V gene are MDHEN and SYDVKM. V lost 8 bases, J lost 6 bases, and 11 bases lay in between. CDR3 sequence: CASFYRSNEQFF. CDR3 DNA: TGTGCCAGCTTCTACAGGTCCAATGAGCAGTTCTTC.

The J gene is TRBJ2-7, the V gene TRBV4-2; tentative D call: TRBD2 (5 bases). This CDR3 contains 14 residues. The germline V gene encodes CDR1 LGHNA and CDR2 YNFKEQ. Trimming removed 4 bases at V and 4 bases at J, with 14 bases between. The CDR3: CASSPSSSVYEQYF. The CDR3 region has the DNA TGTGCCAGCAGCCCTAGTAGTAGCGTATACGAGCAGTACTTC.